The present T cell receptor beta chain was sequenced within a study of beta chain features in type 1 diabetes listed by TCRdb under 2018. Turning to the overall study: Mean age, gender distribution, total cell number and subset yield did not differ between patients and healthy donors. Across all samples, 107,917,701 sorted cells were examined, and cell number per subset correlated strongly with RNA yield. The study compared TCRB repertoires of sorted circulating CD4+ T cell subsets between recently diagnosed type 1 diabetes patients and matched healthy donors. Regulatory and stem cell-like memory subsets were isolated from only 8 patients and about eight healthy donors, whereas naive and central memory subsets came from all 30 or so donors. Here is what the overall study found, with its caveats: Because cDNA rather than genomic DNA was sequenced, highly expressing activated cells could have been over-represented, although no difference in activation and CD3 levels was found between groups. Naive, central memory and regulatory TCRB repertoires appeared to be more similar among patients than among healthy donors. Shorter templates might have been favored by PCR, but patient and control samples were amplified and corrected together, so both groups would have been affected equally by any skew. Because small numbers of individuals were included in the HLA sub-analyses, any influence of HLA type on TCRB rearrangement was left unresolved. Type 1 diabetes patients showed a moderate but significant shortening of TCRB CDR3 length in all four CD4+ subsets. Patients with type 1 diabetes made fewer insertions and deleted more nucleotides at VDJ recombination sites, implying thymic rearrangement abnormalities.

From the cysteine up to the phenylalanine, the CDR3 has a length of 14 residues. The CDR3 DNA has 42 bases and is translated from base 1. Looking up the germline V gene yields CDR1 SGHRS and CDR2 YFSETQ. V and J lose 2 bases and 3 bases, and a span of 11 bases separates them. From each donor, a single peripheral blood sample of 95 to 150 mL on average was drawn into heparinised tubes. A BD FACSAria II was used to sort naive, central memory, regulatory and stem cell-like memory CD4+ T cells with a panel that included CD45RO, CCR7, CD25, CD127, CD95 and CD27. Every sorted population had a purity above 95%. PBMCs were separated immediately by Lymphoprep density gradient centrifugation and were stained directly, without being cultured. So that batch effects would be minimized, each experiment stained and sorted samples in pairs, pairing one healthy donor with one patient. The entire amount of isolated RNA was reverse transcribed using the High Capacity cDNA Reverse Transcription Kit, so the sequenced TCRB transcripts were expressed ones. Naive, central memory and regulatory T cell samples underwent deep immunoSEQ sequencing, averaging roughly 3.5 million total reads per sample. After sorted cells were lysed in RLT buffer, RNA was extracted with DNase-treated RNeasy Micro or Mini kits, with the choice depending on cell number. To prevent cross-contamination, each cell subset was processed individually, whereas patient and healthy donor samples were processed jointly. The immunoSEQ multiplex PCR was used to amplify TCRB sequences from cDNA, generating 87-bp fragments that spanned the CDR3 region. Amplicons were sequenced on the Illumina HiSeq platform. Processing in the source paper ran as follows. Synthetic template baselines were used to correct PCR bias computationally, reads within Hamming distance 2 were collapsed, and singletons that could not be merged were discarded. By aligning reads against IMGT, V, D and J genes, CDR3 length, and insertions or deletions at six rearrangement sites were assigned. Within each subset, clonotype counts were normalized to sorted cell number, and only after that were true diversity and Gini coefficients computed with the tcR R package. The overlap coefficient, calculated on TCRB nucleotide sequences, was used to measure repertoire sharing. As a proxy for the pre-selection repertoire, out-of-frame TCRB sequences from naive cells were analyzed. In TCRdb, the immuneACCESS table is reduced to in-frame sequences with V and J assigned. These tables do not hold every clone; where another copy was compared, an unresolved V gene accounts for under half, and the others remain unexplained. The DNA was the basis for D and trimming; V, J and clone size are from that table. The sample profile shows more than 250,000 clones; about a fifth of them were found once. Together, the top ten hold about 0.027% of the sample.

A note on this clone: Its target antigen remains unknown. No base qualities exist here, and no much larger clone lies one base off it.

The receptor was derived from a woman aged 40 to 50 with type 1 diabetes. The sample consisted of naive CD4+ T cells from blood. The cell subset or site label for this specimen denotes: true naive CD4+ T cells. The sequence joins TRBV5-1 to TRBJ1-2; no D gene call is confident. CDR3 loop: CASSLVRGDYGYTF. The DNA reads as follows: TGCGCCAGCAGCTTAGTCCGGGGAGACTATGGCTACACCTTC. Full variable domain (CDR3 extended with the reference TRBV5-1 and TRBJ1-2 proteins): KAGVTQTPRYLIKTRGQQVTLSCSPISGHRSVSWYQQTPGQGLQFLFEYFSETQRNKGNFPGRFSGRQFSNSRSEMNVSTLELGDSALYLCASSLVRGDYGYTFGSGTRLTVV.